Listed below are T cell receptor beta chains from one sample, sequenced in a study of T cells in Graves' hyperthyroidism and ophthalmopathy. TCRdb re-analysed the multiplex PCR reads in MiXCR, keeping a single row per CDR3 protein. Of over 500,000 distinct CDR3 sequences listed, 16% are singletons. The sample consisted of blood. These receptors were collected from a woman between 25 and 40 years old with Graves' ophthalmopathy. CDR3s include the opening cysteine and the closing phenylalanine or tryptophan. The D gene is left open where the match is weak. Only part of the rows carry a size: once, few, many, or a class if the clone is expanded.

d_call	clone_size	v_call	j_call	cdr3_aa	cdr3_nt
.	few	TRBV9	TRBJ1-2	CASSQDSFYGYTF	TGTGCCAGCAGTCAGGACAGTTTCTATGGCTACACCTTC
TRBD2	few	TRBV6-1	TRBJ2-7	CASSPRLAEENEQYF	TGTGCCAGCAGTCCGAGACTAGCGGAGGAGAACGAGCAGTACTTC
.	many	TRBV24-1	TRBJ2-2	CATSDPDKNTGELFF	TGTGCCACCAGTGACCCGGACAAGAACACCGGGGAGCTGTTTTTT
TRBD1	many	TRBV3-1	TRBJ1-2	CASSSGTGNGYTF	TGTGCCAGCAGCTCGGGGACAGGCAATGGCTACACCTTC
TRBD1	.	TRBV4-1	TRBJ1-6	CASNQGTGVTSPLHF	TGCGCCAGCAACCAAGGGACAGGGGTAACTTCACCCCTCCACTTT
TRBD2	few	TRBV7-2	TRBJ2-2	CASSLGGSGRGTGELFF	TGTGCCAGCAGCTTAGGTGGTAGCGGGAGGGGCACCGGGGAGCTGTTTTTT
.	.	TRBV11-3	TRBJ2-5	CASSSSEARGETQYF	TGTGCCAGCAGCTCCTCGGAGGCCCGAGGGGAGACCCAGTACTTC
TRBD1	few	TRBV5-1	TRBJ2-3	CASSLTGTGSPDTQYF	TGCGCCAGCAGCCTAACCGGGACAGGGAGTCCAGATACGCAGTATTTT
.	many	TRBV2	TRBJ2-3	CASSETGADTDTQYF	TGTGCCAGCAGTGAAACTGGGGCGGACACAGATACGCAGTATTTT
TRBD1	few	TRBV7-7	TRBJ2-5	CASSPGTGRGETQYF	TGTGCCAGCAGCCCAGGGACAGGGCGAGGGGAGACCCAGTACTTC
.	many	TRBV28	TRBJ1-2	CASSRESPDYGYTF	TGTGCCAGCAGCAGAGAATCCCCTGACTATGGCTACACCTTC
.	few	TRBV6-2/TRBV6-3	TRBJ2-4	CASSRGRNIQYF	TGTGCCAGCAGCCGGGGGCGAAACATTCAGTACTTC
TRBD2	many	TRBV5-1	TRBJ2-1	CASSLEIREGPYNEQFF	TGCGCCAGCAGCTTGGAGATTCGGGAGGGCCCCTACAATGAGCAGTTCTTC
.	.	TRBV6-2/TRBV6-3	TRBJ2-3	CASSYSSVAGQNTDTQYF	TGTGCCAGCAGTTACTCGAGTGTGGCCGGACAGAACACAGATACGCAGTATTTT
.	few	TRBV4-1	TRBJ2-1	CASSQAAVSNEQFF	TGCGCCAGCAGCCAAGCGGCGGTATCCAATGAGCAGTTCTTC
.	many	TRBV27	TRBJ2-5	CASSPYRAAVQETQYF	TGTGCCAGCAGTCCCTATAGGGCAGCTGTTCAAGAGACCCAGTACTTC
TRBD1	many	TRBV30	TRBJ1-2	CAWQGGYGYTF	TGTGCCTGGCAGGGGGGCTATGGCTACACCTTC
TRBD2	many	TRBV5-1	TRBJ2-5	CASSLRLAGEGTQYF	TGCGCCAGCAGCTTGCGCCTAGCGGGAGAGGGGACCCAGTACTTC
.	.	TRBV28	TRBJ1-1	CAGSSPLNTEAFF	TGTGCCGGCTCGAGCCCTTTGAACACTGAAGCTTTCTTT
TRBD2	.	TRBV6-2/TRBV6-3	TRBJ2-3	CASRTSGRNTDTQYF	TGTGCCAGCAGGACTAGCGGGAGGAACACAGATACGCAGTATTTT
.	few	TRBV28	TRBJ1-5	CASSSGGLNQPQHF	TGTGCCAGCAGTTCGGGGGGCCTAAATCAGCCCCAGCATTTT
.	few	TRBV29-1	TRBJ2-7	CSGSEGYEQYF	TGCAGCGGTAGTGAAGGGTACGAGCAGTACTTC
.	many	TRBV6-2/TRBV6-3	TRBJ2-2	CASSSAVAGELFF	TGTGCCAGCAGTTCAGCCGTGGCCGGGGAGCTGTTTTTT
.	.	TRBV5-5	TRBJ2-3	CASGRDTDTQYF	TGTGCCAGCGGTAGGGACACAGATACGCAGTATTTT
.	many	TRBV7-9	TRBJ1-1	CASSSRDTLNTEAFF	TGTGCCAGCAGCTCCCGGGACACCCTGAACACTGAAGCTTTCTTT
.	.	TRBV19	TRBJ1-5	CASSIVEDQPQHF	TGTGCCAGTAGTATAGTGGAGGATCAGCCCCAGCATTTT
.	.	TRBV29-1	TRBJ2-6	CSVPLGVGANVLTF	TGCAGCGTTCCATTGGGGGTCGGGGCCAACGTCCTGACTTTC
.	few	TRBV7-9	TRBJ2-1	CASSLLKGPYNEQFF	TGTGCCAGCAGCTTATTGAAGGGACCCTACAATGAGCAGTTCTTC
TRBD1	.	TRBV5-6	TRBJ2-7	CASSSSTGKYEQYF	TGTGCCAGCAGCTCCTCGACAGGGAAATACGAGCAGTACTTC
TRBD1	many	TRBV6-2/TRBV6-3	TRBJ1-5	CASRAFRGRGYSNQPQHF	TGTGCCAGCAGAGCGTTTAGGGGGCGCGGCTATAGCAATCAGCCCCAGCATTTT